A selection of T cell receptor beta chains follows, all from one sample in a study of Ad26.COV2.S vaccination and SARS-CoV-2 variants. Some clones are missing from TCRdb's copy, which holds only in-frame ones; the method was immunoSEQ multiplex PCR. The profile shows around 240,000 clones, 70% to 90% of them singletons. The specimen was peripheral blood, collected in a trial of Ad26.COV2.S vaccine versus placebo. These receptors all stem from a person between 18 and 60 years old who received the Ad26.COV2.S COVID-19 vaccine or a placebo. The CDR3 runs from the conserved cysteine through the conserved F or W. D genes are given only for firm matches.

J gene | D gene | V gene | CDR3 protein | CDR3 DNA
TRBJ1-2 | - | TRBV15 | CATSREYGNWYGYTF | TGTGCCACCAGCAGAGAGTACGGGAATTGGTATGGCTACACCTTC
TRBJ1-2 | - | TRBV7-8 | CASSPLMDSGYTF | TGTGCCAGCAGCCCCCTAATGGATTCTGGCTACACCTTC
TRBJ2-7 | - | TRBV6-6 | CASNEQGTYEQYF | TGTGCCAGTAACGAACAGGGCACCTACGAGCAGTACTTC
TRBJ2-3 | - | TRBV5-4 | CASSLRRVSDTQYF | TGTGCCAGCAGCTTGAGAAGGGTATCAGATACGCAGTATTTT
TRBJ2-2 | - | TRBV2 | CASSSTGMNTGELFF | TGTGCCAGCAGTTCTACAGGGATGAACACCGGGGAGCTGTTTTTT
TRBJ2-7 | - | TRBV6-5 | CASSFGRTYEQYF | TGTGCCAGCAGTTTTGGACGGACCTACGAGCAGTACTTC
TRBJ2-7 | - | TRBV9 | CASSVGAEQYF | TGTGCCAGCAGCGTAGGTGCCGAGCAGTACTTC
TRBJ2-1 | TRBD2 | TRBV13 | CASSPGLAADSSYNEQFF | TGTGCCAGCAGCCCGGGACTAGCGGCTGATTCCTCCTACAATGAGCAGTTCTTC
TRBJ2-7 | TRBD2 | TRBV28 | CASSLSTSGSTVLSTYEQYF | TGTGCCAGCAGTTTATCCACTAGCGGGAGTACCGTTCTTTCAACCTACGAGCAGTACTTC
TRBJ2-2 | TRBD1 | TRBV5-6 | CASSASDRGWTGELFF | TGTGCCAGCAGCGCGAGCGACAGGGGCTGGACCGGGGAGCTGTTTTTT
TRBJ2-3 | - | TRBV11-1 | CASRLLGNTDTQYF | TGTGCCAGCAGGCTCCTAGGAAACACAGATACGCAGTATTTT
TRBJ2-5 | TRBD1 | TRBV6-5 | CASSYSSAGGQETQYF | TGTGCCAGCAGTTACTCTTCGGCAGGGGGCCAAGAGACCCAGTACTTC